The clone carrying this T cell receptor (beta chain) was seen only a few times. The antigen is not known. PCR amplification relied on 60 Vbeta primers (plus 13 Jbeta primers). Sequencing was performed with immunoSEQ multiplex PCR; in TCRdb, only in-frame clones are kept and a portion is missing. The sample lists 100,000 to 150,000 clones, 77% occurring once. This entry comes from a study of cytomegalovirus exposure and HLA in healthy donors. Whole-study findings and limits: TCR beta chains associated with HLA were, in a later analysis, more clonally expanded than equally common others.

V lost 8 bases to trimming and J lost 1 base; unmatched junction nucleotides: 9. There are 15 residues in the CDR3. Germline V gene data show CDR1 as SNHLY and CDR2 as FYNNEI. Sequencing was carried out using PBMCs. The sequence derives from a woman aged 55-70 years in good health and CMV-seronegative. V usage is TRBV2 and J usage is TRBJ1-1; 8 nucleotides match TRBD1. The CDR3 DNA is TGTGCCAGCGGCCTTGGACAGGGTCGGAACACTGAAGCTTTCTTT. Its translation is CASGLGQGRNTEAFF.